This T cell receptor beta chain is from a study of blood T cell repertoires in COVID-19. Turning to the study itself: Sites across the United States, Italy and Spain contributed samples from acute and convalescent COVID-19. The cDNA or gDNA used as material had been derived from T cells, B-cell-depleted T cells, or PBMCs.

The data were produced by immunoSEQ multiplex PCR, yet TCRdb's version contains in-frame clones alone and is incomplete. The data hold some 100,000 clones, with 70% to 90% observed a single time. V lost 1 base to trimming and J lost 4 bases, with 13 bases between them. There are 15 residues in the CDR3. CDR1 and CDR2 from the germline V gene are MNHNS and SASEGT. This clone has only a few counts. Sample: PBMCs or T cells enriched from blood (not recorded which). The chain carries TRBV6-1 and TRBJ1-2; possible D gene TRBD1, 6 bases. This clonotype was obtained from a woman in her fifties or sixties who had recovered from COVID-19. The CDR3 DNA follows: TGTGCCAGCAGTGAAGAGGGCAGGGGATTCTATGGCTACACCTTC. It codes for CASSEEGRGFYGYTF.